These 2 T cell receptor beta chains were all obtained from the same sample, sequenced in a study of graft-versus-host responses after intestinal transplantation. TCRdb keeps only in-frame clones here, not all; method: immunoSEQ multiplex PCR. The table lists 71,000 or so clones, about 92% of them singletons. No cognate antigen is known for these TCRs. The sample here was unstimulated CD8+ T cells sorted from spleen or lymph node cells, taken before intestinal transplant. These receptors were obtained from a human donor who received an intestinal transplant.

The chain recombines TRBV11-2 with TRBJ2-5; possible D gene TRBD2, 5 bases. V lost 5 bases and J 4 bases, leaving 8 bases between the germline ends. This CDR3 contains 12 residues. CDR1 SGHAT and CDR2 FQNNGV come from the germline V gene. The CDR3: CASSIRGETQYF. The CDR3 nucleotides read TGTGCCAGCAGCATACGGGGAGAGACCCAGTACTTC.

This chain connects TRBV15 to TRBJ1-5; the D gene is possibly TRBD1 (5 bases). Germline V gene data show CDR1 as LNHNV and CDR2 as YYDKDF (reference sequence). V was clipped by 5 bases and J by 3 bases, with 17 bases between them. The CDR3 consists of 16 residues. This CDR3 is CATSPPMAGSNQPQHF. The CDR3 DNA reads TGTGCCACCAGCCCCCCTATGGCAGGGTCCAATCAGCCCCAGCATTTT. Supplemented by reference TRBV15 and TRBJ1-5, the full variable domain reads DAMVIQNPRYQVTQFGKPVTLSCSQTLNHNVMYWYQQKSSQAPKLLFHYYDKDFNNEADTPDNFQSRRPNTSFCFLDIRSPGLGDTAMYLCATSPPMAGSNQPQHFGDGTRLSIL.